What follows describes a single T cell receptor beta chain. At one end the junction does not follow the germline gene, possibly because of a read error. RNA was isolated and reverse transcribed to cDNA, the sequencing template. Some clones are missing from TCRdb's copy, which holds only in-frame ones; the method was immunoSEQ multiplex PCR. The sample lists thousands of clones, almost 65% seen once, with roughly 17% in the top ten. The data belong to a study of CD8+ T cells in alopecia areata. Collected material from alopecia areata patients comprised lesional scalp punch biopsies and peripheral blood. CDR1 and CDR2 from the germline V gene are SGHRS and YFSETQ. CDR3 length: 14 residues.

The sequencing here drew on skin, taken at week 0. This TCR derives from a human donor with alopecia areata. The chain is built from TRBV5-1 and TRBJ1-5; D is uncertain. The CDR3 loop reads CAISLDGQRQPQHF. The CDR3 DNA is TGCGCCATCAGCTTGGACGGCCAAAGGCAGCCCCAGCATTTT.